Listed here are 2 T cell receptor beta chains from one sample, sequenced in a study of shared clonotypes between healthy human individuals. Sequencing used immunoSEQ multiplex PCR; TCRdb keeps in-frame clones, though not all of them. The data contain about 1,800,000 clones, roughly 94% of them singletons. In the naive CD8 group, cells lacked CD45RO and were positively selected for CCR7, so terminally differentiated effector memory CD45RA+ cells were left out. Input material: naive CD8+ T cells sorted from blood. The receptor set was obtained from a man aged 18 to 30 in good health.

V and J are TRBV6-1 and TRBJ2-7, with TRBD2 identical over 7 bases. The CDR3 contains 12 residues. J was trimmed by 10 bases and V by 6 bases; bases with no gene match: 9. The V gene's germline CDR1 is MNHNS and CDR2 SASEGT. CDR3 sequence reads: CASSRGGEGQYF. The DNA of the CDR3 is TGTGCCAGCAGCCGAGGAGGGGAGGGACAGTACTTC.

This chain joins TRBV7-3 and TRBJ2-7, with TRBD1 matching over 10 bases. The CDR3 has 17 amino acids. From germline, CDR1 is SGHTA and CDR2 FQGTGA. Trimming cost V 2 bases and J 2 bases; bases outside gene matches: 9. The CDR3 spells CASSLVYGTGETYEQYF. The CDR3 DNA reads as TGTGCCAGCAGCTTAGTATACGGGACAGGGGAAACCTACGAGCAGTACTTC.